The 19 T cell receptor beta chains below were found in one sample sequenced in a study of cytomegalovirus exposure and HLA in healthy donors. Assay used: immunoSEQ multiplex PCR; TCRdb lists only in-frame clones, some missing. The sample has over 90,000 clones; about 95% are singletons. The specimen sequenced was PBMCs. These receptors originate from a woman between 18 and 29 years old in good health and CMV-seronegative.

The chain recombines TRBV5-4 with TRBJ1-1; 8 nucleotides align to TRBD1. Losses at the gene ends were 3 bases for V and 1 base for J; bases not matched to a gene: 2. CDR1 SGHNT and CDR2 YYREEE come from the germline V gene (reference sequence). The CDR3 consists of 14 residues. DNA for the CDR3: TGTGCCAGCAGCTCTGACAGGGGGAACACTGAAGCTTTCTTT. Amino acid sequence: CASSSDRGNTEAFF.

On this clone: Germline is not matched at one junction end, which may reflect a read error. The V call is TRBV7-7, the J call TRBJ2-7; 9 nucleotides line up with TRBD1. The CDR3 extends over 14 amino acids. Germline V gene data show CDR1 as SSHAT and CDR2 as FNYEAQ (reference sequence). The CDR3 nucleotides are TGTGCTAGCAGCCGGGACAGGGCCTCCTACGAGCAGTACTTC. As protein: CASSRDRASYEQYF.

The gene calls are TRBV9 and TRBJ1-2; 7 bases align to TRBD1. Germline lookup yields CDR1 SGDLS and CDR2 YYNGEE. J was trimmed by 0 bases and V by 0 bases; bases with no gene match: 17. The CDR3 has 20 amino acids. The CDR3 protein is CASSVAPKGTETNPNYGYTF. CDR3 coding DNA: TGTGCCAGCAGCGTAGCCCCGAAGGGGACAGAGACCAACCCTAACTATGGCTACACCTTC.

The V call is TRBV27, the J call TRBJ1-6; D possibly corresponds to TRBD1 (6 bases). CDR1 and CDR2 from the germline V gene are MNHEY and SMNVEV (reference sequence). The CDR3 totals 15 residues. Trimming took 5 bases from V and 5 from J, leaving 13 bases between them. The CDR3 spells CASSNRQVNNSPLHF. The CDR3 DNA follows: TGTGCCAGCAGTAACCGACAGGTAAATAATTCACCCCTCCACTTT.

J is TRBJ1-3 and V is TRBV7-6; no clear D. The CDR3 sequence is 16 residues long. Germline assignment: CDR1 SGHVS and CDR2 FNYEAQ. V dropped 2 bases and J dropped 0 bases, with 11 bases sitting between them. This CDR3 is CASSLLGSSSGNTIYF. CDR3 coding DNA: TGTGCCAGCAGCTTACTGGGCAGTTCCTCTGGAAACACCATATATTTT.

This clone was recorded once. This sequence joins TRBV7-6 and TRBJ1-5; perhaps TRBD1 as D (5 bases). Germline assignment: CDR1 SGHVS and CDR2 FNYEAQ. CDR3 length: 15 amino acids. The V end was cut by 5 bases, the J end by 4 bases, with 15 bases between. The CDR3 region has the DNA TGTGCCAGCAGCCCTGGAACAGGCCCTAATCAGCCCCAGCATTTT. Amino acids: CASSPGTGPNQPQHF. Full variable domain (remainder filled in from reference TRBV7-6 and TRBJ1-5): GAGVSQSPRYKVTKRGQDVALRCDPISGHVSLYWYRQALGQGPEFLTYFNYEAQQDKSGLPNDRFSAERPEGSISTLTIQRTEQRDSAMYRCASSPGTGPNQPQHFGDGTRLSIL.

The rearrangement links TRBV5-4 to TRBJ2-2; 8 bases agree with TRBD1. Germline CDR1 and CDR2: SGHNT and YYREEE (reference sequence). The CDR3 extends over 16 amino acids. Losses at the gene ends were 4 bases for V and 13 bases for J; bases not matched to a gene: 18. CDR3 protein: CASSNQLGQEGEGLFF. In nucleotides, the CDR3 is TGTGCCAGCAGCAATCAACTGGGACAGGAGGGAGAAGGGCTGTTTTTT.

The CDR3 DNA reads TGCGCCAGCAGCATCGTAGCGGGGACTACAGATACGCAGTATTTT. As protein: CASSIVAGTTDTQYF. The gene calls are TRBV5-1 and TRBJ2-3, with 8 nucleotides matching TRBD2. CDR1 and CDR2 (germline): SGHRS, YFSETQ. The CDR3 covers 15 residues. Trimming removed 4 bases from V and 3 bases from J; junction bases left unmatched: 7.

V usage is TRBV18 and J usage is TRBJ1-1; TRBD1 agrees at 11 bases. Germline CDR1 and CDR2: KGHSH and LQKENI. V dropped 4 bases and J dropped 0; count of bases not matched to a gene: 4. The CDR3 is made up of 16 amino acids. This CDR3 is CASSRGTGGLNTEAFF. Written as DNA, the CDR3 is TGTGCCAGCTCACGCGGGACAGGGGGACTGAACACTGAAGCTTTCTTT. The full variable domain, its missing parts supplied by reference TRBV18 and TRBJ1-1, is NAGVMQNPRHLVRRRGQEARLRCSPMKGHSHVYWYRQLPEEGLKFMVYLQKENIIDESGMPKERFSAEFPKEGPSILRIQQVVRGDSAAYFCASSRGTGGLNTEAFFGQGTRLTVV.

The J gene is TRBJ2-7, the V gene TRBV5-1; 8 bases fit TRBD1. Germline CDR1 SGHRS, CDR2 YFSETQ. The CDR3 consists of 14 residues. V was clipped by 0 bases and J by 2 bases; unmatched bases: 1. The CDR3 sequence: CASSLEQGAYEQYF. CDR3 sequence (DNA): TGCGCCAGCAGCTTGGAACAGGGGGCCTACGAGCAGTACTTC.

CDR3 DNA sequence: TGTGCCAGCAGCGCCCACAGGGGCGGGGAGACCCAGTACTTC. Its translation: CASSAHRGGETQYF. This chain connects TRBV9 to TRBJ2-5; 7 positions match TRBD1. Germline V gene data show CDR1 as SGDLS and CDR2 as YYNGEE. The CDR3 loop spans 14 amino acids. Trimming removed 3 bases from V and 5 bases from J; junction bases left unmatched: 7.

The table lists this clone with a few counts. The same CDR3 is also encoded by other DNA sequences in this sample. The V gene is TRBV27, the J gene TRBJ1-1; a possible D gene is TRBD1 (6 bases). V lost 4 bases to trimming and J lost 5 bases, with 11 bases between them. This CDR3 region has 13 residues. Germline CDR1 and CDR2: MNHEY and SMNVEV (reference sequence). CDR3 loop: CASSSQGRTEAFF. CDR3 sequence (DNA): TGTGCCAGCAGTTCACAGGGTCGGACTGAAGCTTTCTTT.

The chain couples TRBV10-2 to TRBJ2-1; possible D gene TRBD1, 5 bases. Germline lookup yields CDR1 WSHSY and CDR2 SAAADI. V shed 7 bases and J shed 9 bases, with 19 bases lying between them. CDR3 length: 14 amino acids. CDR3 sequence reads: CASTASGAIVEQFF. CDR3 sequence (DNA): TGCGCCAGCACGGCGTCTGGGGCGATTGTTGAGCAGTTCTTC.

This clone was found once. CDR3 nucleotides: TGTGCCAGCAGCTCCGCTACAGGGGGGGCTAATGAAAAACTGTTTTTT. This sequence encodes CASSSATGGANEKLFF. The chain is built from TRBV7-9 and TRBJ1-4, with 8 bases identical to TRBD1. V gave up 4 bases and J gave up 3 bases; unmatched junction bases: 7. This CDR3 has 16 amino acids. Germline values: CDR1 SEHNR, CDR2 FQNEAQ (reference sequence).

The CDR3 nucleotides read TGTGCCAGCAGCAAGGAGGGGAGGACTGAAGCTTTCTTT. It is translated as CASSKEGRTEAFF. V gene TRBV2 combines with J gene TRBJ1-1; D might be TRBD1 (5 bases). From germline, CDR1 is SNHLY and CDR2 FYNNEI. CDR3 length equals 13 residues. V dropped 6 bases and J dropped 5 bases, with 13 bases sitting between them.

This chain links TRBV2 with TRBJ1-1; a possible D gene is TRBD1 (6 bases). This CDR3 contains 17 residues. The ends were cut back, 6 bases at V and 0 bases at J, with 20 bases in the middle. Germline assignment: CDR1 SNHLY and CDR2 FYNNEI. The CDR3 reads CASSLRAGGLVNTEAFF. Here the CDR3 DNA reads TGTGCCAGCAGCCTCAGGGCGGGGGGCTTGGTGAACACTGAAGCTTTCTTT.

The chain links TRBV18 to TRBJ1-2; D is possibly TRBD1 (5 bases). CDR1 KGHSH and CDR2 LQKENI come from the germline V gene. The CDR3 is 15 residues long. Trimming left V 6 bases short and J 4 bases short, with 18 bases between. Here the CDR3 DNA reads TGTGCCAGCTCCTATGACAGAGAACCTGGCTATGGCTACACCTTC. It yields the protein CASSYDREPGYGYTF.

The rearrangement uses TRBV29-1 and TRBJ1-1, with D possibly TRBD1 on 5 matching bases. The germline V and J ends were trimmed by 6 bases and 10 bases, with 15 bases remaining between them. The CDR3 is 11 amino acids. The V gene's germline CDR1 is SQVTM and CDR2 ANQGSEA. CDR3 sequence (DNA): TGCAGCGTACCTCTAGGGGTGGGAGCTTTCTTT. The encoded protein is CSVPLGVGAFF.

The V and J genes are TRBV13 and TRBJ2-5; 9 bases are shared with TRBD2. V shed 2 bases, J shed 3 bases, and the junction held 13 bases outside the gene matches. In germline, CDR1 is PRHDT, CDR2 FYEKMQ (reference sequence). This CDR3 is 18 amino acids long. In DNA, the CDR3 is TGTGCCAGCAGCTTATCGGCGGGACTAGCCAAACTAAAAGAGACCCAGTACTTC. Amino acids: CASSLSAGLAKLKETQYF.